Listed below are T cell receptor beta chains from one sample, sequenced in a study of glioma-infiltrating T cells after dendritic cell vaccination. The table came from immunoSEQ multiplex PCR; TCRdb's copy has only in-frame clones and leaves some out. The sample carries about 95,000 clones, around 85% recorded once. Sequenced here: blood, sampled before dendritic cell vaccination. The receptors shown here come from a human donor with glioblastoma. CDR3s include the opening cysteine and the closing phenylalanine or tryptophan. Fields, in order: V gene, clone size, D gene, J gene, CDR3 protein, CDR3 DNA. The D gene is left open where the match is weak. Clone sizes are given selectively: once, few, many, or a class where the clone is expanded.

v_gene: TRBV7-8; abundance: -; d_gene: -; j_gene: TRBJ2-7; CDR3aa: CASSLVASFSYEQYF; CDR3nt: TGTGCCAGCAGCTTAGTGGCTAGCTTTTCCTACGAGCAGTACTTC
v_gene: TRBV5-4; abundance: -; d_gene: -; j_gene: TRBJ1-3; CDR3aa: CASSPSAGDLLGNTIYF; CDR3nt: TGTGCCAGCAGCCCGTCCGCAGGGGATTTGTTAGGAAACACCATATATTTT
v_gene: TRBV18; abundance: few; d_gene: -; j_gene: TRBJ2-7; CDR3aa: CASSFEGGYEQYF; CDR3nt: TGTGCCAGCTCATTCGAAGGGGGCTACGAGCAGTACTTC
v_gene: TRBV5-1; abundance: -; d_gene: TRBD2; j_gene: TRBJ2-2; CDR3aa: CASSVASGGANTGELFF; CDR3nt: TGCGCCAGCAGCGTGGCTAGCGGGGGGGCGAACACCGGGGAGCTGTTTTTT
v_gene: TRBV7-2; abundance: -; d_gene: -; j_gene: TRBJ2-3; CDR3aa: CASSLVSPRRTDTQYF; CDR3nt: TGTGCCAGCAGCTTAGTCTCCCCCCGCCGGACAGATACGCAGTATTTT
v_gene: TRBV29-1; abundance: -; d_gene: TRBD1; j_gene: TRBJ1-1; CDR3aa: CSVDGTDVEAFF; CDR3nt: TGCAGCGTGGACGGGACAGATGTTGAAGCTTTCTTT
v_gene: TRBV10-3; abundance: -; d_gene: TRBD1; j_gene: TRBJ1-5; CDR3aa: CAISQSGQGIQPQHF; CDR3nt: TGTGCCATCAGCCAGAGTGGACAGGGGATTCAGCCCCAGCATTTT
v_gene: TRBV2; abundance: few; d_gene: TRBD1; j_gene: TRBJ2-7; CDR3aa: CASSGGQVRGEQYF; CDR3nt: TGTGCCAGCAGTGGGGGACAGGTGAGGGGTGAGCAGTACTTC
v_gene: TRBV7-2; abundance: -; d_gene: TRBD1; j_gene: TRBJ1-5; CDR3aa: CASSTRTGVDQPQHF; CDR3nt: TGTGCCAGCAGCACCCGGACAGGGGTGGATCAGCCCCAGCATTTT
v_gene: TRBV29-1; abundance: -; d_gene: -; j_gene: TRBJ2-7; CDR3aa: CSVDGQGYEQYF; CDR3nt: TGCAGCGTTGATGGGCAGGGCTACGAGCAGTACTTC
v_gene: TRBV2; abundance: -; d_gene: TRBD2; j_gene: TRBJ2-2; CDR3aa: CASSEKRENTGELFF; CDR3nt: TGTGCCAGCAGTGAGAAGCGGGAGAACACCGGGGAGCTGTTTTTT
v_gene: TRBV7-2; abundance: -; d_gene: TRBD2; j_gene: TRBJ2-1; CDR3aa: CASSVSGRFDNEQFF; CDR3nt: TGTGCCAGCAGCGTTAGCGGGAGGTTCGACAATGAGCAGTTCTTC
v_gene: TRBV9; abundance: -; d_gene: -; j_gene: TRBJ2-7; CDR3aa: CASSLSFQGPEQYF; CDR3nt: TGTGCCAGCAGCCTATCATTTCAGGGGCCCGAGCAGTACTTC
v_gene: TRBV29-1; abundance: -; d_gene: -; j_gene: TRBJ2-1; CDR3aa: CSVEGTSTFSSYNEQFF; CDR3nt: TGCAGCGTCGAAGGGACTTCGACGTTTAGCTCCTACAATGAGCAGTTCTTC
v_gene: TRBV29-1; abundance: -; d_gene: -; j_gene: TRBJ2-7; CDR3aa: CSVWAPAETYEQYF; CDR3nt: TGCAGCGTTTGGGCCCCGGCAGAAACCTACGAGCAGTACTTC
v_gene: TRBV5-1; abundance: -; d_gene: -; j_gene: TRBJ2-1; CDR3aa: CASSLRSGPNEQFF; CDR3nt: TGCGCCAGCAGCTTGCGTTCAGGGCCCAATGAGCAGTTCTTC
v_gene: TRBV4-1; abundance: -; d_gene: TRBD1; j_gene: TRBJ2-7; CDR3aa: CASSQGPPGQEGLEQYF; CDR3nt: TGCGCCAGCAGCCAAGGCCCGCCGGGACAGGAGGGTCTCGAGCAGTACTTC
v_gene: TRBV5-1; abundance: -; d_gene: -; j_gene: TRBJ1-3; CDR3aa: CASSLEGSSGNTIYF; CDR3nt: TGCGCCAGCAGCTTGGAAGGGAGCTCTGGAAACACCATATATTTT
v_gene: TRBV6-5; abundance: once; d_gene: -; j_gene: TRBJ1-1; CDR3aa: CASRLQGASTEAFF; CDR3nt: TGTGCCAGCAGATTACAGGGAGCGTCTACTGAAGCTTTCTTT
v_gene: TRBV28; abundance: -; d_gene: -; j_gene: TRBJ1-5; CDR3aa: CASRLQGQLQHF; CDR3nt: TGTGCCAGCAGGCTTCAAGGACAGCTCCAGCATTTT
v_gene: TRBV6-5; abundance: -; d_gene: TRBD1; j_gene: TRBJ1-2; CDR3aa: CASSYGGQGARGYTF; CDR3nt: TGTGCCAGCAGTTACGGGGGACAGGGGGCGCGTGGCTACACCTTC
v_gene: TRBV4-1; abundance: -; d_gene: TRBD2; j_gene: TRBJ2-7; CDR3aa: CASSLGLADYEQYF; CDR3nt: TGCGCCAGCAGCCTCGGACTAGCGGACTACGAGCAGTACTTC
v_gene: TRBV7-3; abundance: once; d_gene: -; j_gene: TRBJ2-1; CDR3aa: CASSLAGREQFF; CDR3nt: TGTGCCAGCAGCTTGGCGGGAAGGGAGCAGTTCTTC
v_gene: TRBV5-1; abundance: -; d_gene: TRBD1; j_gene: TRBJ2-4; CDR3aa: CASSLWTGGFSQDIQYF; CDR3nt: TGCGCCAGCAGCTTGTGGACAGGGGGCTTCTCTCAGGACATTCAGTACTTC
v_gene: TRBV11-3; abundance: -; d_gene: -; j_gene: TRBJ2-2; CDR3aa: CASGFGINTGELFF; CDR3nt: TGTGCCAGCGGTTTCGGGATAAACACCGGGGAGCTGTTTTTT
v_gene: TRBV7-9; abundance: -; d_gene: -; j_gene: TRBJ1-1; CDR3aa: CASRAKGRGNTEAFF; CDR3nt: TGTGCCAGCCGCGCAAAGGGTCGGGGGAACACTGAAGCTTTCTTT
v_gene: TRBV2; abundance: -; d_gene: -; j_gene: TRBJ1-2; CDR3aa: CASSESGNYGYTF; CDR3nt: TGTGCCAGCAGTGAATCAGGAAACTATGGCTACACCTTC
v_gene: TRBV5-1; abundance: -; d_gene: -; j_gene: TRBJ2-7; CDR3aa: CASSPPSYEQYF; CDR3nt: TGCGCCAGCAGCCCTCCCTCCTACGAGCAGTACTTC
v_gene: TRBV18; abundance: -; d_gene: TRBD1; j_gene: TRBJ2-5; CDR3aa: CASSPGTGEETQYF; CDR3nt: TGTGCCAGCTCCCCGGGGACAGGGGAAGAGACCCAGTACTTC
v_gene: TRBV5-4; abundance: -; d_gene: -; j_gene: TRBJ2-7; CDR3aa: CASSPDRLASYEQYF; CDR3nt: TGTGCCAGCAGCCCCGATCGGCTAGCGTCCTACGAGCAGTACTTC
v_gene: TRBV19; abundance: -; d_gene: -; j_gene: TRBJ1-5; CDR3aa: CASSIAGTHQPQHF; CDR3nt: TGTGCCAGTAGTATCGCGGGGACCCATCAGCCCCAGCATTTT
v_gene: TRBV4-1; abundance: -; d_gene: -; j_gene: TRBJ2-2; CDR3aa: CASSQDRAVGELFF; CDR3nt: TGCGCCAGCAGCCAAGACAGGGCGGTCGGGGAGCTGTTTTTT
v_gene: TRBV7-9; abundance: -; d_gene: TRBD1; j_gene: TRBJ2-7; CDR3aa: CASSRAQGGREQYF; CDR3nt: TGTGCCAGCAGCCGGGCACAGGGGGGTCGAGAGCAGTACTTC
v_gene: TRBV7-9; abundance: -; d_gene: -; j_gene: TRBJ1-2; CDR3aa: CASSYRDYAGGYTF; CDR3nt: TGTGCCAGCAGCTACCGGGACTACGCCGGGGGCTACACCTTC
v_gene: TRBV27; abundance: -; d_gene: -; j_gene: TRBJ1-2; CDR3aa: CASTGGGFGGYTF; CDR3nt: TGTGCCAGCACCGGTGGCGGGTTTGGGGGCTACACCTTC
v_gene: TRBV7-6; abundance: -; d_gene: -; j_gene: TRBJ1-2; CDR3aa: CASSLAPGNYGYTF; CDR3nt: TGTGCCAGCAGCTTGGCCCCAGGGAACTATGGCTACACCTTC
v_gene: TRBV5-6; abundance: -; d_gene: -; j_gene: TRBJ2-2; CDR3aa: CASSFGGFNTGELFF; CDR3nt: TGTGCCAGCAGCTTTGGAGGATTCAACACCGGGGAGCTGTTTTTT
v_gene: TRBV5-4; abundance: -; d_gene: TRBD1; j_gene: TRBJ1-1; CDR3aa: CASSRGQGTSGTEAFF; CDR3nt: TGTGCCAGCAGCCGAGGACAGGGAACCTCCGGCACTGAAGCTTTCTTT
v_gene: TRBV29-1; abundance: -; d_gene: TRBD2; j_gene: TRBJ2-7; CDR3aa: CSGTGLADEQYF; CDR3nt: TGCAGCGGAACGGGACTAGCGGACGAGCAGTACTTC
v_gene: TRBV19; abundance: -; d_gene: -; j_gene: TRBJ2-1; CDR3aa: CASSIVLNSYNEQFF; CDR3nt: TGTGCCAGTAGTATAGTCTTAAACTCCTACAATGAGCAGTTCTTC
v_gene: TRBV18; abundance: -; d_gene: -; j_gene: TRBJ2-5; CDR3aa: CASLPQFQSETQYF; CDR3nt: TGTGCCAGTCTGCCACAGTTCCAGTCAGAGACCCAGTACTTC
v_gene: TRBV19; abundance: few; d_gene: -; j_gene: TRBJ1-6; CDR3aa: CASSMGKVINSPLHF; CDR3nt: TGTGCCAGTAGTATGGGCAAAGTAATTAATTCACCCCTCCACTTT
v_gene: TRBV2; abundance: -; d_gene: -; j_gene: TRBJ2-3; CDR3aa: CASSGGQIRRDTQYF; CDR3nt: TGTGCCAGCAGTGGCGGGCAGATTCGGAGAGATACGCAGTATTTT
v_gene: TRBV28; abundance: few; d_gene: TRBD1; j_gene: TRBJ1-5; CDR3aa: CASSPRQGVKPQHF; CDR3nt: TGTGCCAGCAGTCCCCGACAGGGAGTAAAGCCCCAGCATTTT
v_gene: TRBV9; abundance: -; d_gene: TRBD1; j_gene: TRBJ1-2; CDR3aa: CASSPRGTAYGYTF; CDR3nt: TGTGCCAGCAGCCCCAGGGGGACAGCCTATGGCTACACCTTC
v_gene: TRBV28; abundance: -; d_gene: TRBD1; j_gene: TRBJ1-3; CDR3aa: CASSSTDRGRKGNTIYF; CDR3nt: TGTGCCAGCAGTTCCACCGACAGGGGGCGCAAAGGAAACACCATATATTTT
v_gene: TRBV5-1; abundance: once; d_gene: -; j_gene: TRBJ2-1; CDR3aa: CASAWSYNEQFF; CDR3nt: TGCGCCAGCGCGTGGTCCTACAATGAGCAGTTCTTC
v_gene: TRBV7-2; abundance: -; d_gene: -; j_gene: TRBJ2-7; CDR3aa: CASSFSPASSYEQYF; CDR3nt: TGTGCCAGCAGCTTTTCACCCGCTAGCTCCTACGAGCAGTACTTC
v_gene: TRBV11-3; abundance: -; d_gene: -; j_gene: TRBJ2-7; CDR3aa: CASSPEGVGQYF; CDR3nt: TGTGCCAGCAGCCCCGAAGGGGTCGGGCAGTACTTC
v_gene: TRBV11-3; abundance: few; d_gene: TRBD2; j_gene: TRBJ2-1; CDR3aa: CASSFLSGSHNEQFF; CDR3nt: TGTGCCAGCAGCTTCTTAAGCGGGAGCCACAATGAGCAGTTCTTC
v_gene: TRBV27; abundance: -; d_gene: -; j_gene: TRBJ2-1; CDR3aa: CASLLRRDSYNEQFF; CDR3nt: TGTGCCAGCCTACTACGGCGGGACTCATACAATGAGCAGTTCTTC
v_gene: TRBV13; abundance: once; d_gene: TRBD2; j_gene: TRBJ2-3; CDR3aa: CASSQASGRTDTQYF; CDR3nt: TGTGCCAGCAGCCAAGCTAGCGGACGCACAGATACGCAGTATTTT
v_gene: TRBV18; abundance: -; d_gene: TRBD1; j_gene: TRBJ1-2; CDR3aa: CASSRGDRGGYGYTF; CDR3nt: TGTGCCAGCTCACGTGGGGACAGGGGAGGTTATGGCTACACCTTC
v_gene: TRBV7-2; abundance: -; d_gene: -; j_gene: TRBJ1-1; CDR3aa: CASSNTGKADF; CDR3nt: TGTGCCAGCAGCAACACAGGGAAAGCGGACTTT